Presented here are 11 T cell receptor beta chains from one specimen sequenced in a study of T cell responses to AZD1222 COVID-19 vaccine. The data were produced by immunoSEQ multiplex PCR, yet TCRdb's version contains in-frame clones alone and is incomplete. Among about 47,000 clones listed, 70% to 85% were seen once. The specimen was peripheral blood, collected on day 0 of MenACWY control vaccination. Receptors were obtained from an adult in good health.

The chain is built from TRBV10-3 and TRBJ1-1; D remains unclear. Trimming left V 3 bases short and J 0 bases short, with 5 bases between. The CDR3 loop spans 13 amino acids. Per germline, CDR1 ENHRY and CDR2 SYGVKD. The CDR3: CAISEKMNTEAFF. In nucleotides, the CDR3 is TGTGCCATCAGTGAAAAAATGAACACTGAAGCTTTCTTT.

The gene calls are TRBV5-6 and TRBJ2-5, with a possible D match to TRBD1 (6 bases). Deletions cut 0 bases from V and 3 bases from J, with 9 bases between. Germline V gives CDR1 SGHDT, CDR2 YYEEEE. There are 14 residues in the CDR3. In DNA, the CDR3 is TGTGCCAGCAGCTTGGACAGGGCAGAAGAGACCCAGTACTTC. Amino acid sequence: CASSLDRAEETQYF.

V is TRBV6-5 and J is TRBJ2-2; D is uncertain. The ends were cut back, 3 bases at V and 7 bases at J, with 9 bases in the middle. Germline CDR1 MNHEY, CDR2 SVGAGI. The CDR3 consists of 13 residues. The CDR3 spells CASSYDHGGELFF. CDR3 DNA: TGTGCCAGCAGTTATGATCACGGCGGGGAGCTGTTTTTT.

CDR3 sequence (DNA): TGTGCCAGTAGTAGATCGGGACTAGCTCAAGAGACCCAGTACTTC. Translated, it gives CASSRSGLAQETQYF. This chain uses TRBV19 with TRBJ2-5; 9 bases are a match to TRBD2. This CDR3 comprises 15 residues. J gave up 2 bases and V 4 bases, and 5 bases lay outside the gene matches. The germline CDR1 and CDR2 sequences are LNHDA and SQIVND (reference sequence).

The V call is TRBV5-1, the J call TRBJ1-6, with 8 bases that match TRBD1. Trimming cost V 0 bases and J 7 bases; bases outside gene matches: 6. Germline loops: CDR1 SGHRS, CDR2 YFSETQ. The CDR3 sequence is 16 residues long. CDR3 sequence: CASSLAGTGWNSPLHF. DNA of the CDR3: TGCGCCAGCAGCTTGGCCGGGACAGGCTGGAATTCACCCCTCCACTTT.

This clone was detected only once. The genes are TRBV7-9 and TRBJ2-4; no definite D call. The length of the CDR3 is 14 residues. The V end lost 3 bases, the J end lost 0 bases, and 6 bases lay between the germline ends. Germline V CDR1 and CDR2: SEHNR, FQNEAQ (reference sequence). The CDR3 DNA sequence: TGTGCCAGCAGCTTTGGGTCAGCCAAAAACATTCAGTACTTC. This encodes CASSFGSAKNIQYF. Drawing the rest from reference TRBV7-9 and TRBJ2-4, the complete variable domain is DTGVSQNPRHKITKRGQNVTFRCDPISEHNRLYWYRQTLGQGPEFLTYFQNEAQLEKSRLLSDRFSAERPKGSFSTLEIQRTEQGDSAMYLCASSFGSAKNIQYFGAGTRLSVL.

This clone was counted once. The chain is built from TRBV30 and TRBJ2-1; TRBD2 agrees at 14 bases. The CDR3 runs to 15 residues. V shed 2 bases, J shed 9 bases, and the junction held 6 bases outside the gene matches. The V gene's germline CDR1 is GTSNPN and CDR2 SVGIG (reference sequence). This CDR3 is CAWSKGLAGVGEQFF. The CDR3 DNA sequence: TGTGCCTGGAGTAAGGGACTAGCGGGAGTTGGTGAGCAGTTCTTC.

This clone was observed at least ten times. For the CDR3, the DNA is TGCGCCAGCAGCCAAGATGGTCCAGGGGGCTATAATTCACCCCTCCACTTT. Residues: CASSQDGPGGYNSPLHF. The chain combines TRBV4-1 with TRBJ1-6; 7 nucleotides line up with TRBD1. The V and J ends lost 0 bases and 3 bases, in that order; junction bases with no gene match: 5. The germline V gene has CDR1 MGHRA and CDR2 YSYEKL. CDR3 length: 17 residues.

This rearrangement joins TRBV6-5 to TRBJ2-7; D is undetermined. V shed 4 bases and J shed 6 bases, with 10 bases lying between them. The CDR3 extends over 12 amino acids. The germline CDR1 and CDR2 sequences are MNHEY and SVGAGI. The CDR3 region has the DNA TGTGCCAGCAGTTCCGGCGGCGGCGAGCAGTACGTC. It encodes CASSSGGGEQYV.

This chain uses TRBV18 with TRBJ2-1; D remains unclear. CDR3 length: 15 residues. Germline V gene data show CDR1 as KGHSH and CDR2 as LQKENI. The V end lost 3 bases, the J end lost 0 bases, and 9 bases lay between the germline ends. The CDR3 is CASSPYRASYNEQFF. In nucleotides, the CDR3 is TGTGCCAGCTCACCGTATCGGGCCTCCTACAATGAGCAGTTCTTC.

The V gene is TRBV18, the J gene TRBJ1-1; a weak D match, TRBD1 (6 bases). The CDR3 extends over 12 amino acids. V lost 3 bases to trimming and J lost 8 bases, with 10 bases between them. Germline CDR1 is KGHSH and CDR2 is LQKENI. The CDR3 reads CASSPGQREAFF. The CDR3 bases are TGTGCCAGCTCACCCGGACAGAGAGAAGCTTTCTTT.